Only a few counts were recorded for the clone carrying this T cell receptor beta chain. CDR1 and CDR2 from the germline V gene are KGHSH and LQKENI. This CDR3 is built from 15 residues. Losses at the gene ends were 3 bases for V and 5 bases for J; bases not matched to a gene: 10. TCRdb reanalysed the RT-PCR reads using MiXCR and keeps one entry per CDR3 protein. The data show more than 550,000 distinct CDR3 sequences, with 12% to 15% seen just once and 3.6% held by the top ten. This clonotype was obtained from a female donor in good health, serving as a healthy control. The chain links TRBV18 to TRBJ2-7; 7 nucleotides align to TRBD2. The sequenced sample was memory CD4+ T cells from blood. In DNA, the CDR3 is TGTGCCAGCTCACCGGATCGGGGGGAATTTAACGAGCAGTACTTC. This sequence encodes CASSPDRGEFNEQYF.